This passage covers 23 T cell receptor beta chains from one sample sequenced in a study of tumor-infiltrating lymphocytes in oesophageal squamous cell carcinoma. TCRdb fed the PCR reads into MiXCR, producing one record per CDR3 protein. The sample shows roughly 20,000 distinct CDR3 sequences, roughly two fifths of them seen only once. Sequences were obtained from normal esophageal tissue next to the tumor. The receptors here all came from a female donor with esophageal squamous cell carcinoma.

This sequence joins TRBV28 and TRBJ2-5; the D is unclear. The J call may be mistaken, given a closer DNA end match to TRBJ2-1. The CDR3 length is 13 residues. CDR1 and CDR2 from the germline V gene are MDHEN and SYDVKM. The CDR3 protein is CASSSIHYNEQFF. DNA of the CDR3: TGTGCCAGCAGTTCGATACACTACAATGAGCAGTTCTTC.

This clonotype showed up many times. The rearrangement joins TRBV5-6 to TRBJ2-1; 7 bases map to TRBD2. The V gene end was trimmed by 7 bases and the J gene end by 9 bases; junction bases not matched to a gene: 1. The CDR3 covers 10 residues. Germline V gives CDR1 SGHDT, CDR2 YYEEEE. The CDR3 loop reads CASGGSEQFF. The CDR3 DNA sequence: TGTGCCAGCGGCGGGAGTGAGCAGTTCTTC.

The rearrangement uses TRBV11-2 and TRBJ1-1; the D is unclear. Germline CDR1 and CDR2: SGHAT and FQNNGV. CDR3 length equals 14 residues. The V gene lost 0 bases and the J gene lost 3 bases, with 8 bases spanning the gap. The CDR3 coding sequence is TGTGCCAGCAGCTTAGACAGTCCCCACACTGAAGCTTTCTTT. This sequence encodes CASSLDSPHTEAFF.

This clonotype appeared many times. This rearrangement joins TRBV6-1 to TRBJ2-7; 11 bases agree with TRBD1. Germline V gene lookup returns CDR1 MNHNS and CDR2 SASEGT. The CDR3 runs 17 residues. V gave up 2 bases and J gave up 4 bases; unmatched junction bases: 10. The CDR3 sequence: CASSELLRTGGRYEQYF. In nucleotides, the CDR3 is TGTGCCAGCAGTGAACTCCTACGGACAGGGGGCAGGTACGAGCAGTACTTC.

By share of the sample, this clonotype is medium-sized. The chain joins TRBV12-3 or TRBV12-4 to TRBJ2-7; D unclear. There are 11 residues in the CDR3. V was clipped by 3 bases and J by 3 bases, with 3 bases between them. The CDR3 DNA is TGTGCCAGCAGTTTCGGCTACGAGCAGTACTTC. Encoded protein: CASSFGYEQYF.

As concerns this clonotype: A much larger clone differs by one base, so this may be a read error. The gene calls are TRBV28 and TRBJ2-1; 9 bases match TRBD2. The length of the CDR3 is 15 residues. Trimming at V came to 7 bases and at J to 10 bases, leaving 14 bases not matched to a gene. Germline-derived CDR1 and CDR2 are MDHEN and SYDVKM. For the CDR3, the DNA is TGTGCCAGCATGCTCGGACTAGCGCCCTCCTACGAGCAGTTCTTC. This codes for CASMLGLAPSYEQFF.

This clonotype was observed a handful of times. The chain carries TRBV28 and TRBJ2-1; D unresolved. The assigned J gene may be wrong: the sequence end matches TRBJ2-5 better. Germline V gives CDR1 MDHEN, CDR2 SYDVKM. The CDR3 runs 12 residues. The CDR3 DNA is TGTGCCAGCAGTTTTTTGAGAGAGACCCAGTACTTC. Its protein is CASSFLRETQYF.

The V gene is TRBV7-6, the J gene TRBJ2-1; perhaps TRBD1 as D (6 bases). Germline CDR1 reads SGHVS; CDR2 reads FNYEAQ. The CDR3 spans 15 residues. V was shortened by 1 base and J by 11 bases, with 18 bases between the two germline ends. CDR3 DNA: TGTGCCAGCAGCTTAGAACAGGGTGCCTTAAGGAAGCAGTTCTTC. Protein sequence: CASSLEQGALRKQFF.

As regards this clonotype: A much larger clone differs from this one at a single base, so this may be a read error. V is TRBV18 and J is TRBJ1-1, with D perhaps matching TRBD1 (6 bases). The DNA end is a closer match to TRBJ2-1, so the J assignment may be wrong. Germline V gives CDR1 KGHSH, CDR2 LQKENI. The CDR3 sequence is 14 residues long. The CDR3 region is CASSPGGAGETQFF. CDR3 bases: TGTGCCAGCTCACCAGGGGGCGCGGGCGAGACCCAGTTCTTC.

The V and J genes are TRBV30 and TRBJ2-1; either TRBD1 or TRBD2 may supply D (5 bases each). Trimming left V 2 bases short and J 3 bases short, with 8 bases between. This CDR3 is 13 amino acids long. Germline values: CDR1 GTSNPN, CDR2 SVGIG (reference sequence). The CDR3 nucleotides read TGTGCCTGGAGTTCGAGGGGCTACAATGAGCAGTTCTTC. Protein product: CAWSSRGYNEQFF.

V usage is TRBV6-1 and J usage is TRBJ1-1, with D hard to call. This CDR3 has 13 amino acids. Trimming left V 3 bases short and J 5 bases short, with 10 bases between. Germline CDR1 reads MNHNS; CDR2 reads SASEGT. As DNA, the CDR3 is TGTGCCAGCAGTGAGGCGGGTCGAACTGAAGCTTTCTTT. It codes for CASSEAGRTEAFF.

This clonotype was found a few times. The chain has TRBV10-1 and TRBJ2-1, with TRBD1 identical over 9 bases. The CDR3 spans 15 residues. The germline V gene has CDR1 WNHNN and CDR2 SYGVQD (reference sequence). V trimming: 5 bases; J trimming: 6 bases; junction bases outside the gene matches: 8. The CDR3 bases are TGCGCCAGCAGTTCAGCGGGACAGGGAACCAATGAGCAGTTCTTC. It encodes CASSSAGQGTNEQFF.

This clonotype occurred a few times. V is TRBV29-1 and J is TRBJ2-4; no reliable D call. The V gene's germline CDR1 is SQVTM and CDR2 ANQGSEA. The V end was cut by 0 bases, the J end by 1 base, with 7 bases between. The CDR3 is 14 residues long. CDR3 in amino acids: CSVEDFGAKNIQYF. In DNA, the CDR3 is TGCAGCGTTGAAGACTTTGGGGCCAAAAACATTCAGTACTTC.

This clonotype appeared a few times. Without the conserved terminal phenylalanine or tryptophan, this CDR3 likely stems from a read error. The DNA is omitted, as the CDR3 cannot be located on it reliably, and the CDR3 follows TCRdb's listing. The CDR3 spells CASSSIPGLEEQFFGS. This rearrangement joins TRBV7-6 to TRBJ2-7; the D call TRBD2 from the table was never checked on the DNA. The CDR3 length is 16 residues, termini included. Germline loops: CDR1 SGHVS, CDR2 FNYEAQ.

The chain recombines TRBV7-6 with TRBJ2-3; TRBD1 is a possible D gene (5 bases). Germline CDR1 is SGHVS and CDR2 is FNYEAQ. The CDR3 spans 14 residues. Trimming took off 3 bases at V and 0 bases at J, with 7 bases between the two ends. Here the CDR3 reads CASSLAGSTDTQYF. CDR3 DNA: TGTGCCAGCAGCTTGGCAGGGAGCACAGATACGCAGTATTTT.

This clonotype came up many times. The chain employs TRBV18 and TRBJ2-7, with D tentatively TRBD2 (6 bases). Germline CDR1 reads KGHSH; CDR2 reads LQKENI. The V and J ends lost 0 bases and 7 bases respectively, with 10 bases between them. The CDR3 is 13 residues long. This CDR3 is CASSPPSGREQYF. The CDR3 DNA follows: TGTGCCAGCTCACCACCATCTGGGAGGGAGCAGTACTTC. Full variable domain (missing parts from reference TRBV18 and TRBJ2-7): NAGVMQNPRHLVRRRGQEARLRCSPMKGHSHVYWYRQLPEEGLKFMVYLQKENIIDESGMPKERFSAEFPKEGPSILRIQQVVRGDSAAYFCASSPPSGREQYFGPGTRLTVT.

This clonotype qualifies as medium-sized. V and J are TRBV7-9 and TRBJ2-1; D not resolved. The CDR3 covers 16 residues. From germline, CDR1 is SEHNR and CDR2 FQNEAQ (reference sequence). Trimming stripped 2 bases from V and 8 bases from J, with 19 bases between. The CDR3 region is CASSLILSPIPDEQFF. CDR3 DNA: TGTGCCAGCAGCTTAATCCTCAGCCCCATTCCGGATGAGCAGTTCTTC.

The DNA for the CDR3 is TGTGCCAGCAGTTACTTTGAGACCCAGTACTTC. Protein product: CASSYFETQYF. The genes are TRBV6-6 and TRBJ2-5; D is undetermined. Looked up from germline, CDR1 is MNHNY and CDR2 is SVGAGI (reference sequence). Trimming removed 1 base at V and 5 bases at J, with 2 bases between. The length of the CDR3 is 11 residues.

This clonotype showed up just once. This chain connects TRBV12-3 or TRBV12-4 to TRBJ2-2; the D is unclear. The CDR3 is 14 residues long. Deletions cut 3 bases from V and 1 base from J, with 6 bases between. CDR3 nucleotide sequence: TGTGCCAGCAGTTTCAGCGAGAACACCGGGGAGCTGTTTTTT. This gives the protein CASSFSENTGELFF.

The V and J genes are TRBV12-3 or TRBV12-4 and TRBJ1-2; D is perhaps TRBD1 (5 bases). Deletions cut 2 bases from V and 4 bases from J, with 11 bases between. The CDR3 has 14 amino acids. The CDR3 here is CASSLKGTFYGYTF. The CDR3 DNA is TGTGCCAGCAGTTTAAAGGGGACTTTCTATGGCTACACCTTC.

This clonotype was observed at least ten times. The V call is TRBV28, the J call TRBJ2-7; a weak D match, TRBD2 (5 bases). Germline CDR1 reads MDHEN; CDR2 reads SYDVKM. The V end was cut by 6 bases, the J end by 2 bases, with 14 bases between. The CDR3 consists of 14 residues. CDR3 amino acids: CASRAEGSPYEQYF. As DNA, the CDR3 is TGTGCCAGCAGGGCTGAGGGTTCCCCCTACGAGCAGTACTTC.

This chain connects TRBV7-6 to TRBJ2-7, with D perhaps matching TRBD1 (6 bases). Gene TRBJ2-5 matches the end of the DNA better, so the J call may be wrong. Germline V gene lookup returns CDR1 SGHVS and CDR2 FNYEAQ. The CDR3 contains 14 residues. The CDR3 nucleotides read TGTGCCAGCAGCCCTAATCCAGGGGAAGAGACCCAGTACTTC. Translation: CASSPNPGEETQYF.

This chain uses TRBV7-6 with TRBJ2-5; no reliable D call. The J call is uncertain, as TRBJ2-7 better fits the DNA end. CDR3 size: 13 residues. In germline, CDR1 is SGHVS, CDR2 FNYEAQ. CDR3 residues: CASSLGRSYEQYF. CDR3 nucleotides: TGTGCCAGCAGCTTAGGGCGGTCCTACGAGCAGTACTTC.